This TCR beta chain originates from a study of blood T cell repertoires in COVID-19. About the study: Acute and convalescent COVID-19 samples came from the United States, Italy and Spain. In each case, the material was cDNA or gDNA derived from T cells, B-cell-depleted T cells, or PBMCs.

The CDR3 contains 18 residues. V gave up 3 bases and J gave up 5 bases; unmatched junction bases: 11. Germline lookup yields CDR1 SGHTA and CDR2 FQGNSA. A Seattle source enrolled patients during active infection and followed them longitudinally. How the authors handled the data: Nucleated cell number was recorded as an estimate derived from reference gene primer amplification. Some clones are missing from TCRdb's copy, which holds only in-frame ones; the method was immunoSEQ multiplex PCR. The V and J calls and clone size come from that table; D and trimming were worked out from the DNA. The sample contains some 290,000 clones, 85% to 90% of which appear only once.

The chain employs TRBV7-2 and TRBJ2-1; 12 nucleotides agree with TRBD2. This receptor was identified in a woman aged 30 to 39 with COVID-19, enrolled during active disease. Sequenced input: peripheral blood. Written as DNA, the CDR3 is TGTGCCAGCAGCTTCCCCCGGACTAGCGGGACCCCAAACAATGAGCAGTTCTTC. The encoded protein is CASSFPRTSGTPNNEQFF.